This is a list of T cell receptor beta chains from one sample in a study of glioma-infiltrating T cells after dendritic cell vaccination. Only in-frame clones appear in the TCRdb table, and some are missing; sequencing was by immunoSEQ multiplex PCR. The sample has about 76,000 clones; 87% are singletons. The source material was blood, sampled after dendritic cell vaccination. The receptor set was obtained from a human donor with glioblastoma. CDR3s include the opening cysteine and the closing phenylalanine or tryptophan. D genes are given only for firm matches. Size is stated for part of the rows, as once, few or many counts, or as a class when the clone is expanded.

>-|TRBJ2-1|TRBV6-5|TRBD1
CASSPLTGGNEQFF
TGTGCCAGCAGTCCGCTCACAGGGGGCAATGAGCAGTTCTTC
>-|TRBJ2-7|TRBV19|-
CASSIDTRRRTYEQYF
TGTGCCAGTAGTATAGATACGAGGAGACGGACCTACGAGCAGTACTTC
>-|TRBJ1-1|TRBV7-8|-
CASSLDRVGNTEAFF
TGTGCCAGCAGCTTAGACAGGGTGGGGAACACTGAAGCTTTCTTT
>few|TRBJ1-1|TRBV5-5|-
CASSLGGSTEAFF
TGTGCCAGCAGCTTGGGCGGGAGCACTGAAGCTTTCTTT
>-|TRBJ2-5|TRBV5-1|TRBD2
CASSLPGGETQYF
TGCGCCAGCAGCCTCCCCGGGGGGGAGACCCAGTACTTC
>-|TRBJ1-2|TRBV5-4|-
CASSLVEALSGGYTF
TGTGCCAGCAGCTTGGTAGAGGCCCTTAGTGGGGGCTACACCTTC
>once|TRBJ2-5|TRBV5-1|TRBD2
CASSSAGDLYQETQYF
TGCGCCAGCAGCTCGGCGGGGGACCTGTACCAAGAGACCCAGTACTTC
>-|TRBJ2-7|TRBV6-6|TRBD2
CASSRTSGITEQYF
TGTGCCAGCAGCCGGACTAGCGGGATAACCGAGCAGTACTTC
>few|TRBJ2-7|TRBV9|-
CASSASGNSYEQYF
TGTGCCAGCAGCGCGTCAGGGAACTCCTACGAGCAGTACTTC
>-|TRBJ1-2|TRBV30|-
CARSGGRRGYTF
TGTGCCAGGTCGGGGGGGCGGCGAGGCTACACCTTC
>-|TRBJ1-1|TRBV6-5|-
CASTSHVGVSTEAFF
TGTGCCAGCACCTCCCACGTCGGGGTATCTACTGAAGCTTTCTTT
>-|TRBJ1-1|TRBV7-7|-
CASSPLAGEAFF
TGTGCTAGCAGCCCCCTGGCCGGGGAAGCTTTCTTT
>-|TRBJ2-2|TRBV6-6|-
CASKGVTGELFF
TGTGCCAGCAAGGGAGTAACCGGGGAGCTGTTTTTT
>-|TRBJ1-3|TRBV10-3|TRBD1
CATRDSSGNTIYF
TGTGCCACCCGGGACAGCTCTGGAAACACCATATATTTT
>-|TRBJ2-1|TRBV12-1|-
CASSGREQFF
TGTGCCAGCAGCGGCAGAGAGCAGTTCTTC
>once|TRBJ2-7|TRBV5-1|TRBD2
CASSLGASGGYEQYF
TGCGCCAGCAGCTTGGGGGCTAGCGGGGGCTACGAGCAGTACTTC
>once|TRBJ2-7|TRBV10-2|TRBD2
CASNSAGVHYEQYF
TGCGCCAGCAATTCGGCGGGGGTTCACTACGAGCAGTACTTC
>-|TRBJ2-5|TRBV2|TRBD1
CASRGDRGETQYF
TGTGCCAGCAGAGGGGACAGGGGAGAGACCCAGTACTTC
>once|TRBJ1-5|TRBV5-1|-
CASSFSFGANQPQHF
TGCGCCAGCAGCTTCAGTTTTGGGGCGAATCAGCCCCAGCATTTT
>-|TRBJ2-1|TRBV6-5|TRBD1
CASSYQLTGREQFF
TGTGCCAGCAGTTACCAATTGACAGGGAGAGAGCAGTTCTTC
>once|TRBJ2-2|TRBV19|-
CASSTRQNTGELFF
TGTGCCAGTAGTACGAGACAGAACACCGGGGAGCTGTTTTTT